This T cell receptor beta chain was sequenced for a study of blood T cell repertoires in COVID-19. The assay was immunoSEQ multiplex PCR, and TCRdb's table has in-frame clones only and misses some. The table has 100,000 to 140,000 clones, around 88% seen once. Trimming at V came to 1 base and at J to 5 bases, leaving 13 bases not matched to a gene. Germline V gene lookup returns CDR1 LGHNA and CDR2 YNFKEQ. The CDR3 is 18 residues long. This chain links TRBV4-2 with TRBJ2-1, with 8 bases aligning to TRBD2. The sequencing sample was made of peripheral blood. The origin of this receptor is a man aged 45-60 years with active or convalescent COVID-19. Written as DNA, the CDR3 is TGTGCCAGCAGCCAAGTCCCTCACGGGAGGGAGCTGGACAATGAGCAGTTCTTC. Amino acid sequence: CASSQVPHGRELDNEQFF.